This entry concerns a single T cell receptor (beta chain). The junction differs from germline at one of its ends, possibly a read error. The data were obtained in a study of OX40 agonist ivuxolimab in advanced cancers. The data were produced by immunoSEQ multiplex PCR, yet TCRdb's version contains in-frame clones alone and is incomplete. The sample has about 66,000 clones; roughly nine tenths are singletons. The CDR3 extends over 13 amino acids. CDR1 SGHRS and CDR2 YFSETQ come from the germline V gene. The material was CD4+ or CD8+ T cells sorted from blood, obtained in a trial of the OX40 agonist ivuxolimab. The genes are TRBV5-1 and TRBJ1-1; D call uncertain. The receptor was derived from an adult with an advanced solid tumor such as melanoma, head and neck, liver or kidney cancer. The CDR3 loop reads CASNLEPKTEAFF. DNA of the CDR3: TGCGCCAGCAACTTGGAGCCCAAGACTGAAGCTTTCTTT.